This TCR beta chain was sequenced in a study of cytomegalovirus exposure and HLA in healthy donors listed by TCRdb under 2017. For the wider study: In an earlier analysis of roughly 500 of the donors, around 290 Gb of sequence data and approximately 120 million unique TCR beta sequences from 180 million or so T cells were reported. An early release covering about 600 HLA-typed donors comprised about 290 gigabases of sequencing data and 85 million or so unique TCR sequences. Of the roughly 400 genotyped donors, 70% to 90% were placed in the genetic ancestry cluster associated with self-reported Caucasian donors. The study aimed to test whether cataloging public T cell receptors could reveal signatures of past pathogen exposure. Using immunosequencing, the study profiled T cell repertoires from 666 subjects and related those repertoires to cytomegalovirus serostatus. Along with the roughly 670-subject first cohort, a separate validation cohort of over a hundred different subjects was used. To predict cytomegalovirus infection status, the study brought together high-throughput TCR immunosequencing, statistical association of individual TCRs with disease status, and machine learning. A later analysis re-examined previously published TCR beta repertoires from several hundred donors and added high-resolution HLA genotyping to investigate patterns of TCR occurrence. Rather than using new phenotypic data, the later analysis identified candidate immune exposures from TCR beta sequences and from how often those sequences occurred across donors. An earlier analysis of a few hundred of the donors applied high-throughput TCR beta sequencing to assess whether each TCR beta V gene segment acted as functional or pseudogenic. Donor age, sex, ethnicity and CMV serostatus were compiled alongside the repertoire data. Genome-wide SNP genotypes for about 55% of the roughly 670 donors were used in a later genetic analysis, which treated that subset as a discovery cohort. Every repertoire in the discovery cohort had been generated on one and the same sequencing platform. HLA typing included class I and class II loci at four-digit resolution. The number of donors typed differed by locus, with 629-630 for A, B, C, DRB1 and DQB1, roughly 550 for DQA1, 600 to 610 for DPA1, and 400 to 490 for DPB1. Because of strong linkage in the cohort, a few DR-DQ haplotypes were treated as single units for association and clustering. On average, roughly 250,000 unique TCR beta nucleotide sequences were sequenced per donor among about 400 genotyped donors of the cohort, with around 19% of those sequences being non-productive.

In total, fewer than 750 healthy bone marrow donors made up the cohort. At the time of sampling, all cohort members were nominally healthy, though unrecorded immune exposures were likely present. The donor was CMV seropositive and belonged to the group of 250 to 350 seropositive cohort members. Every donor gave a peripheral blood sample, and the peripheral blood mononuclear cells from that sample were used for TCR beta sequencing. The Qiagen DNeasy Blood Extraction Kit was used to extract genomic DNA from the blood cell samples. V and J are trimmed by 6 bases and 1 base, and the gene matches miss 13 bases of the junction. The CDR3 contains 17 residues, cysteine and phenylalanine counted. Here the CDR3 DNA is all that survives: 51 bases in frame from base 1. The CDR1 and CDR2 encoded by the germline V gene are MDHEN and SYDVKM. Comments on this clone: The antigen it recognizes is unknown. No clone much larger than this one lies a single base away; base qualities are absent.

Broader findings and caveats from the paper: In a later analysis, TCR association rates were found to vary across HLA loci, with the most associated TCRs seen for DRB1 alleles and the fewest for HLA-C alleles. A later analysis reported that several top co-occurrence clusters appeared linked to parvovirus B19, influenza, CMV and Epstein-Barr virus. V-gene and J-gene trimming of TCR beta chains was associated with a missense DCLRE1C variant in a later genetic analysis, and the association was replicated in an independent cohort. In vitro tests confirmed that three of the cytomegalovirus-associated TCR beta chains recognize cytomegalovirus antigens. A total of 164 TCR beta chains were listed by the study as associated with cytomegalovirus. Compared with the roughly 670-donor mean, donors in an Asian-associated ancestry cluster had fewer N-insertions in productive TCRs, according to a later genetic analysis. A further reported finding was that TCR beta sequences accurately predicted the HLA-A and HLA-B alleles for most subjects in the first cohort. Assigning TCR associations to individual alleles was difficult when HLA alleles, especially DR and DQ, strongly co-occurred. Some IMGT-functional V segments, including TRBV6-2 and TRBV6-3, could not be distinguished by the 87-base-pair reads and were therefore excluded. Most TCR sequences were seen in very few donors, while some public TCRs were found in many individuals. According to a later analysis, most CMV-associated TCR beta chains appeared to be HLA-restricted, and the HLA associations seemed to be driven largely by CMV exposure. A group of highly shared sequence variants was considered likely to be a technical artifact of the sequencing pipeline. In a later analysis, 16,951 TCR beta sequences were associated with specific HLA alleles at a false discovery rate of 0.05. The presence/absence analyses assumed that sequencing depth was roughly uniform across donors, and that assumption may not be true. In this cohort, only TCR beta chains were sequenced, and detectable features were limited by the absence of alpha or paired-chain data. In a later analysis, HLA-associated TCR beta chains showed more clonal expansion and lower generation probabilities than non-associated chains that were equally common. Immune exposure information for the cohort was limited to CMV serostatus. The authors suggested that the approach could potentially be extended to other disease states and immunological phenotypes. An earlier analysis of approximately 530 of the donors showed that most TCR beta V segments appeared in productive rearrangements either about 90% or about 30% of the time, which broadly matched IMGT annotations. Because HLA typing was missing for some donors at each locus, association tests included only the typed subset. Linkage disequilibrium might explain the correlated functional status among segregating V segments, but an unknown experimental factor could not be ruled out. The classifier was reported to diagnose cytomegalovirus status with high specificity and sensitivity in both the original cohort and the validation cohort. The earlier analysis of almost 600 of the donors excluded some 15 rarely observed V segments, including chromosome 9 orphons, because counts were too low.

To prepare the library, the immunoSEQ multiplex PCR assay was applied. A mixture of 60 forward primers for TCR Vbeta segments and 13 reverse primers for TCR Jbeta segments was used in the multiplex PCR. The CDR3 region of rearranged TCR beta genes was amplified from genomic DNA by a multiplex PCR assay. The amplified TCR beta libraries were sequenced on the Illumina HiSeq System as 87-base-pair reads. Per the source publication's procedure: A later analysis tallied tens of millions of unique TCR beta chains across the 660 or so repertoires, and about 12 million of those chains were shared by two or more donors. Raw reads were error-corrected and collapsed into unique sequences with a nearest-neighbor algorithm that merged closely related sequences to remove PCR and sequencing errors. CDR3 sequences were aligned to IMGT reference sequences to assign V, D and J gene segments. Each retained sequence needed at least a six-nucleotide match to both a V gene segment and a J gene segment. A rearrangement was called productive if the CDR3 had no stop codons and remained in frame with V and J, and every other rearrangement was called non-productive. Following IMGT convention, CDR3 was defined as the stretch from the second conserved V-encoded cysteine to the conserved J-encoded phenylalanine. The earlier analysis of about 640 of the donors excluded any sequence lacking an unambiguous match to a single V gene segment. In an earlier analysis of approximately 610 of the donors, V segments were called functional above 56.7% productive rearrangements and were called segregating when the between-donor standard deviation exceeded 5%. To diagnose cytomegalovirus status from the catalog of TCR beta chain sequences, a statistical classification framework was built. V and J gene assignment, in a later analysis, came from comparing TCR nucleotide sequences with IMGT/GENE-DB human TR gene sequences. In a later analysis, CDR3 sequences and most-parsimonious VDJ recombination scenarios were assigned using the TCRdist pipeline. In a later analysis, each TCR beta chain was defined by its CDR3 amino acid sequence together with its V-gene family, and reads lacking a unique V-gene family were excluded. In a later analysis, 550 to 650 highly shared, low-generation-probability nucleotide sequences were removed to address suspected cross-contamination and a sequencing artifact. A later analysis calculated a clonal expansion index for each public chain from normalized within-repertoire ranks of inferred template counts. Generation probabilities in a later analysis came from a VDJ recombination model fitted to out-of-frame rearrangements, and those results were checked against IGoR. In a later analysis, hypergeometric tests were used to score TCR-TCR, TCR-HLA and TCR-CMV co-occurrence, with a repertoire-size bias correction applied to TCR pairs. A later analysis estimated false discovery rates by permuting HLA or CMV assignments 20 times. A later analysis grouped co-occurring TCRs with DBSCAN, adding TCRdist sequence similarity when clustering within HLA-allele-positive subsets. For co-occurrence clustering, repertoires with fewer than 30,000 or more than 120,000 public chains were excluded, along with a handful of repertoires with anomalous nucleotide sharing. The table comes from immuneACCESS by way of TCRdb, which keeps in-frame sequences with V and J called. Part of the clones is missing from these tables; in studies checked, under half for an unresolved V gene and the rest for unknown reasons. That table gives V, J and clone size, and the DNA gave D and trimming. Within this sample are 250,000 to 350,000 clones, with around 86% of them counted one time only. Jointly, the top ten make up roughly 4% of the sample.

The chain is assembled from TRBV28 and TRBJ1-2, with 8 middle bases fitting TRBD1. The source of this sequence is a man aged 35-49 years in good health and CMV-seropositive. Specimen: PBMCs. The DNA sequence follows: TGTGCCAGCAGCCCTGGGGGCCTGACAGGGGATAACTATGGCTACACCTTC. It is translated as CASSPGGLTGDNYGYTF.